This T cell receptor (beta chain) was identified in a study of blood T cell repertoires in COVID-19. Trimming removed 4 bases from V and 8 bases from J, with 12 bases in between. This CDR3 is 12 amino acids long. Germline lookup yields CDR1 SGHRS and CDR2 YFSETQ. Repertoires were generated with immunoSEQ multiplex PCR, while TCRdb's copy carries only in-frame clones and drops some. This table has 80,000 to 90,000 clones, around 83% appearing once. Input material: peripheral blood. This TCR came from a woman between 70 and 85 years old with acute or convalescent COVID-19. The chain uses TRBV5-1 and TRBJ1-2; D is unclear. The CDR3 DNA reads TGCGCCAGCAGCGAGGAAGTTGACGGCTACACCTTC. Protein sequence: CASSEEVDGYTF.